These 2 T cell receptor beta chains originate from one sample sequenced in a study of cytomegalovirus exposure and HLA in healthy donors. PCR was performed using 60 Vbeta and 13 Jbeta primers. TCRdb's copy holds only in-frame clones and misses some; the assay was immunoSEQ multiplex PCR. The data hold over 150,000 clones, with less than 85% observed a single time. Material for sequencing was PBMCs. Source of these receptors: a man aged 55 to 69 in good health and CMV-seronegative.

The CDR3 region is CASSQGLQVSRTEAFF. For the CDR3, the DNA is TGTGCCAGCAGCCAGGGACTCCAAGTTAGTAGGACTGAAGCTTTCTTT. The gene calls are TRBV5-4 and TRBJ1-1; a weak D match, TRBD1 (5 bases). CDR3 length: 16 amino acids. Germline lookup yields CDR1 SGHNT and CDR2 YYREEE (reference sequence). With 4 bases removed from V and 5 bases from J, the gap between germline ends came to 21 bases.

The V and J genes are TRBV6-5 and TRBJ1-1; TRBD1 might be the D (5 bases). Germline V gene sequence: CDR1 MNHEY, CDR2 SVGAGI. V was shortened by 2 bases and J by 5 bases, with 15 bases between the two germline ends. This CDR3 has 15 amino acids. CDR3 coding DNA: TGTGCCAGCAGTTACGGGACCCCGGGAGGTACTGAAGCTTTCTTT. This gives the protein CASSYGTPGGTEAFF.